This T cell receptor (beta chain) came from a study of cytomegalovirus exposure and HLA in healthy donors. The PCR employed 60 Vbeta primers together with 13 Jbeta primers. The method was immunoSEQ multiplex PCR; TCRdb's version includes in-frame clones alone and lacks a portion of them. The data show some 200,000 clones, with over 75% seen just once and 0.098% held by the top ten. The germline gives CDR1 MNHEY, CDR2 SMNVEV (reference sequence). The CDR3 is 18 amino acids. Unmatched junction bases numbered 9, after V lost 0 bases and J lost 2 bases. The receptor was isolated from a boy aged 2 to 9 in good health and CMV-seronegative. The chain combines TRBV27 with TRBJ2-2; 7 nucleotides agree with TRBD2. The sequenced sample was PBMCs. CDR3 amino acids: CASSLSVGLVHNTGELFF. As DNA, the CDR3 is TGTGCCAGCAGTTTATCGGTAGGACTAGTCCATAACACCGGGGAGCTGTTTTTT.